This T cell receptor beta chain was sequenced in a study of cytomegalovirus exposure and HLA in healthy donors. Germline loops: CDR1 SNHLY, CDR2 FYNNEI. With 3 bases clipped from V and 3 bases from J, the junction kept 4 bases outside the gene matches. The length of the CDR3 is 14 residues. Broader study findings: The authors enumerated 150 to 200 TCR beta chains as linked to cytomegalovirus.

Likely unrecorded immune exposures existed in these nominally healthy donors. In the case of this clone: The antigen remains undetermined.

The PCR used 60 Vbeta and 13 Jbeta primers. The method was immunoSEQ multiplex PCR; TCRdb's version includes in-frame clones alone and lacks a portion of them. The table has around 210,000 clones, roughly 77% seen once; the top ten hold approximately 0.36%. The source is a male donor in good health and CMV-seropositive. The chain uses TRBV2 and TRBJ1-1, with 7 bases fitting TRBD1. The source material was PBMCs. CDR3 sequence: CASSDPTGYTEAFF. As DNA, the CDR3 is TGTGCCAGCAGTGATCCGACAGGGTACACTGAAGCTTTCTTT.